The 20 T cell receptor beta chains below come from one sample, sequenced in a study of blood T cell repertoires in COVID-19. Data came from immunoSEQ multiplex PCR; TCRdb stores just in-frame clones and leaves some out. Here the sample spans 300,000 or so clones, 65% to 90% being singletons. The specimen was PBMCs or T cells enriched from blood (not recorded which). Every receptor here comes from a woman between 40 and 55 years old with acute COVID-19.

This chain uses TRBV9 with TRBJ2-1, with 8 bases lining up with TRBD1. The CDR3 runs to 16 residues. V gave up 3 bases and J gave up 3 bases; unmatched junction bases: 8. In germline, CDR1 is SGDLS, CDR2 YYNGEE. CDR3 in DNA: TGTGCCAGCAGCGCGGAGGGGACAGGCCGCTACAATGAGCAGTTCTTC. Amino acids: CASSAEGTGRYNEQFF.

CDR3 in amino acids: CASSQDGSGRIADTQYF. The CDR3 DNA reads as TGCGCCAGCAGCCAAGATGGGAGCGGGAGGATCGCAGATACGCAGTATTTT. The gene calls are TRBV4-3 and TRBJ2-3, with 9 bases that match TRBD2. CDR3 length equals 17 residues. The ends lost 0 bases at V and 4 bases at J; junction bases unmatched: 8. Germline CDR1 LGHNA, CDR2 YSLEER.

V usage is TRBV7-9 and J usage is TRBJ2-7; 12 positions match TRBD2. J was trimmed by 1 base and V by 5 bases; bases with no gene match: 6. Germline V gene lookup returns CDR1 SEHNR and CDR2 FQNEAQ (reference sequence). The CDR3 has 16 residues. Here the CDR3 DNA reads TGTGCCAGCAGCCGTACCGGGACTAGCGGGTCCTACGAGCAGTACTTC. This encodes CASSRTGTSGSYEQYF.

J is TRBJ1-4 and V is TRBV3-1 (or the pseudogene TRBV3-2), with 7 bases that match TRBD1. Germline lookup yields CDR1 LGHDT and CDR2 YNNKEL (reference sequence). The CDR3 covers 15 residues. Unmatched junction bases numbered 12, after V lost 8 bases and J lost 6 bases. The CDR3 loop reads CASANVGTVDEKLFF. CDR3 coding DNA: TGTGCCAGCGCAAATGTTGGGACAGTCGATGAAAAACTGTTTTTT.

This clone is a singleton in its sample. V is TRBV29-1 and J is TRBJ2-1, with D perhaps TRBD2 (6 bases). CDR3 length equals 16 residues. V lost 3 bases, J lost 0 bases, and 15 bases lay in between. Germline-derived CDR1 and CDR2 are SQVTM and ANQGSEA. CDR3 in amino acids: CSVETERVSSYNEQFF. CDR3 coding DNA: TGCAGCGTTGAGACCGAGCGGGTGAGCTCCTACAATGAGCAGTTCTTC.

CDR3 protein: CASSRGGGAPTEAFF. Written as DNA, the CDR3 is TGTGCCAGCAGCCGAGGGGGAGGGGCGCCCACTGAAGCTTTCTTT. V and J are TRBV5-4 and TRBJ1-1, with a tentative D call TRBD1 (6 bases). V lost 4 bases to trimming and J lost 4 bases, with 17 bases between them. The CDR3 runs to 15 residues. CDR1 is SGHNT and CDR2 is YYREEE in the germline V gene (reference sequence).

The genes are TRBV4-1 and TRBJ2-3, with D tentatively TRBD2 (6 bases). Trimming left V 3 bases short and J 3 bases short, with 22 bases between. Germline CDR1 reads MGHRA; CDR2 reads YSYEKL. This CDR3 has 18 amino acids. The CDR3 loop reads CASSHGHIGRPSTDTQYF. CDR3 DNA: TGCGCCAGCAGCCATGGACACATAGGGAGGCCCAGTACAGATACGCAGTATTTT.

The chain joins TRBV7-3 to TRBJ2-7; D is perhaps TRBD1 (6 bases). This CDR3 comprises 15 residues. Germline V gives CDR1 SGHTA, CDR2 FQGTGA. V was shortened by 1 base and J by 7 bases, with 17 bases between the two germline ends. DNA of the CDR3: TGTGCCAGCAGCTTAATCGCCCAAGGGGGAAGGGAGCAGTACTTC. Its protein is CASSLIAQGGREQYF.

This rearrangement joins TRBV18 to TRBJ2-1; the match to TRBD1 covers 10 bases. Trimming took 4 bases from V and 4 from J; bases not matched to a gene: 1. This CDR3 spans 14 amino acids. CDR1 is KGHSH, CDR2 LQKENI, per germline. CDR3 DNA: TGTGCCAGCTCACGGGACAGGGGTTACAATGAGCAGTTCTTC. It translates to CASSRDRGYNEQFF. Variable domain in full (rest from reference TRBV18 and TRBJ2-1): NAGVMQNPRHLVRRRGQEARLRCSPMKGHSHVYWYRQLPEEGLKFMVYLQKENIIDESGMPKERFSAEFPKEGPSILRIQQVVRGDSAAYFCASSRDRGYNEQFFGPGTRLTVL.

The chain joins TRBV28 to TRBJ1-3, with 8 nucleotides matching TRBD1. CDR1 is MDHEN, CDR2 SYDVKM, per germline. The CDR3 is 15 amino acids. The J segment lost 4 bases and the V segment lost 3 bases, leaving 5 bases of the junction unmatched. The CDR3 DNA follows: TGTGCCAGCAGTTTGCAGGGGGCGCACGGAAACACCATATATTTT. Its protein is CASSLQGAHGNTIYF. The full variable domain, completed using reference TRBV28 and TRBJ1-3, is DVKVTQSSRYLVKRTGEKVFLECVQDMDHENMFWYRQDPGLGLRLIYFSYDVKMKEKGDIPEGYSVSREKKERFSLILESASTNQTSMYLCASSLQGAHGNTIYFGEGSWLTVV.

The J gene is TRBJ2-5, the V gene TRBV5-1; TRBD1 aligns across 9 bases. The CDR3 has 14 amino acids. Germline loops: CDR1 SGHRS, CDR2 YFSETQ. J gave up 4 bases and V 5 bases, and 6 bases lay outside the gene matches. The DNA for the CDR3 is TGCGCCAGCAGGGAAGGACAGGGGCGAGAGACCCAGTACTTC. This translates into CASREGQGRETQYF.

The chain couples TRBV9 to TRBJ2-1, with 9 bases aligning to TRBD1. This CDR3 region has 15 residues. Germline loops: CDR1 SGDLS, CDR2 YYNGEE. The V and J ends lost 6 bases and 5 bases, in that order; junction bases with no gene match: 9. CDR3 sequence: CASTTDRGVHNEQFF. The CDR3 DNA is TGTGCCAGCACCACGGACAGGGGAGTTCACAATGAGCAGTTCTTC.

J is TRBJ1-5 and V is TRBV10-3; maybe TRBD1 (5 bases). Between the trimmed V and J ends, which lost 0 bases and 0 bases, there was a span of 12 bases. The CDR3 extends over 17 amino acids. CDR1 and CDR2 (germline): ENHRY, SYGVKD. For the CDR3, the DNA is TGTGCCATCAGTGAGTCGAAAGGACATCATAGCAATCAGCCCCAGCATTTT. This gives the protein CAISESKGHHSNQPQHF.

This rearrangement joins TRBV6-2 or TRBV6-3 to TRBJ1-5, with TRBD1 identical over 7 bases. With 5 bases clipped from V and 8 bases from J, the junction kept 6 bases outside the gene matches. The CDR3 sequence is 13 residues long. CDR1 MNHEY and CDR2 SVGEGT come from the germline V gene. For the CDR3, the DNA is TGTGCCAGCAGTATGGACAGGACTAAGCCCCAGCATTTT. This encodes CASSMDRTKPQHF.

The rearrangement uses TRBV10-3 and TRBJ2-1; 7 bases match TRBD2. The CDR3 has 13 amino acids. The germline gives CDR1 ENHRY, CDR2 SYGVKD. J lost 4 bases, V lost 6 bases, and 3 bases had no gene match. This CDR3 is CAIRTSRYNEQFF. The CDR3, as DNA: TGTGCCATCAGGACTAGCAGGTACAATGAGCAGTTCTTC.

The chain employs TRBV3-1 (or the pseudogene TRBV3-2) and TRBJ1-1; TRBD1 matches at 7 bases. CDR3 size: 12 residues. Germline loops: CDR1 LGHDT, CDR2 YNNKEL (reference sequence). J lost 5 bases, V lost 7 bases, and 4 bases had no gene match. The CDR3 sequence: CASTTRGTEAFF. CDR3 bases: TGTGCCAGCACCACCAGGGGGACTGAAGCTTTCTTT.

The chain carries TRBV6-5 and TRBJ1-2; D ambiguous. This CDR3 comprises 14 residues. Trimming pared 5 bases from V and 4 bases from J, leaving 14 bases between. Germline CDR1 is MNHEY and CDR2 is SVGAGI. In DNA form, the CDR3 reads TGTGCCAGCAGTAACGAGGGCACCCTCTATGGCTACACCTTC. Amino acids: CASSNEGTLYGYTF.

In its sample, this clone was seen a few times. V is TRBV5-1 and J is TRBJ2-3, with a possible D match to TRBD1 (6 bases). Looked up from germline, CDR1 is SGHRS and CDR2 is YFSETQ. This CDR3 spans 17 amino acids. V gave up 0 bases and J gave up 2 bases, with 16 bases separating them. The CDR3, as DNA: TGCGCCAGCAGCTTGGAAACAGGGTGGGGTTCCACAGATACGCAGTATTTT. This translates into CASSLETGWGSTDTQYF.

The CDR3 DNA follows: TGTGCCACCAGCAGAGACAGACTGCCCGAAGTCTACGAGCAGTACTTC. Protein sequence: CATSRDRLPEVYEQYF. V usage is TRBV15 and J usage is TRBJ2-7; no firm D call. Trimming left V 0 bases short and J 3 bases short, with 15 bases between. The CDR3 loop spans 16 amino acids. Germline V gives CDR1 LNHNV, CDR2 YYDKDF (reference sequence).

The rearrangement links TRBV6-2 or TRBV6-3 to TRBJ2-3; 15 nucleotides align to TRBD2. Germline V gene data show CDR1 as MNHEY and CDR2 as SVGEGT. V trimming: 6 bases; J trimming: 7 bases; junction bases outside the gene matches: 8. The CDR3 has 16 residues. This CDR3 reads CASSLYGTSGRNTQYF. In DNA, the CDR3 is TGTGCCAGCAGCCTATACGGGACTAGCGGGAGGAATACGCAGTATTTT.